The 16 T cell receptor beta chains in this list originate from one sample, sequenced in a study of patients and donors after allogeneic stem cell transplantation. TCRdb ran MiXCR on the RT-PCR reads and lists one entry per CDR3 protein. The table includes 800,000 to 1,000,000 distinct CDR3 sequences, more than 15% detected once. Sample: blood, either unsorted or a sorted T cell fraction (not recorded which). The receptors were gathered from a human donor who was either an allogeneic HSCT recipient or a stem cell or donor lymphocyte infusion donor (not recorded which). It is not recorded whose cells these are; they may come from a transplant donor.

This clonotype occurred a few times. The J gene is TRBJ2-5, the V gene TRBV6-1; D is undetermined. The germline V gene encodes CDR1 MNHNS and CDR2 SASEGT. The CDR3 extends over 13 amino acids. V lost 4 bases to trimming and J lost 5 bases, with 11 bases between them. CDR3 amino acids: CASSGRFGETQYF. The CDR3 DNA is TGTGCCAGCAGTGGTCGGTTCGGGGAGACCCAGTACTTC.

The chain combines TRBV20-1 with TRBJ2-1; D gene ambiguous. Between the trimmed V and J ends, which lost 3 bases and 0 bases, there was a span of 12 bases. The CDR3 length is 15 residues. Per the germline V gene, CDR1 is DFQATT and CDR2 is SNEGSKA (reference sequence). CDR3 DNA: TGCAGTGCTAGGCTGCCCTTTAGCTCCTACAATGAGCAGTTCTTC. It translates to CSARLPFSSYNEQFF.

V gene TRBV3-1 combines with J gene TRBJ2-1; 14 bases align to TRBD2. The trim removed 2 bases at V and 7 bases at J, leaving 7 bases unmatched. The germline V gene has CDR1 LGHDT and CDR2 YNNKEL (reference sequence). The CDR3 contains 17 residues. CDR3 loop: CASSQPGGTSGSNEQFF. In DNA, the CDR3 is TGTGCCAGCAGCCAACCGGGGGGGACTAGCGGGAGTAATGAGCAGTTCTTC.

This clonotype occurred a few times. The J gene is TRBJ2-7, the V gene TRBV30; D remains ambiguous. The CDR3 contains 12 residues. V shed 3 bases and J shed 4 bases, with 10 bases lying between them. Germline values: CDR1 GTSNPN, CDR2 SVGIG (reference sequence). The CDR3 sequence: CAWRGSGYEQYF. CDR3 DNA: TGTGCCTGGAGGGGATCTGGGTACGAGCAGTACTTC.

This clonotype was counted between two and nine times. This chain connects TRBV6-1 to TRBJ1-2; D may be TRBD1 (5 bases). V dropped 4 bases and J dropped 2 bases, with 11 bases sitting between them. Germline V gives CDR1 MNHNS, CDR2 SASEGT. The CDR3 length is 14 residues. CDR3 in amino acids: CASSGFGGNYGYTF. The CDR3 region has the DNA TGTGCCAGCAGTGGTTTTGGGGGGAACTATGGCTACACCTTC.

In its sample, this clonotype was seen a few times. V and J are TRBV20-1 and TRBJ2-7; the D gene could be TRBD1 or TRBD2 (6 bases each). The CDR3 sequence is 17 residues long. Germline V lookup: CDR1 DFQATT, CDR2 SNEGSKA (reference sequence). Trimming took 3 bases from V and 0 from J, leaving 21 bases between them. The CDR3 bases are TGCAGTGCTAGGGCCCTAAGGGGGGAAGCTGGCTCCTACGAGCAGTACTTC. Its translation is CSARALRGEAGSYEQYF.

The chain carries TRBV7-3 and TRBJ1-1; D perhaps matches TRBD1 (5 bases). CDR3 length: 13 amino acids. The germline CDR1 and CDR2 sequences are SGHTA and FQGTGA. Trimming cost V 5 bases and J 4 bases, with 11 bases left between them. CDR3 sequence reads: CASSLAGTTEAFF. The DNA of the CDR3 is TGTGCCAGCAGCCTTGCAGGGACCACTGAAGCTTTCTTT.

The V call is TRBV5-1, the J call TRBJ2-3; D not resolved. Trimming removed 10 bases at V and 5 bases at J, with 11 bases between. Germline CDR1 and CDR2: SGHRS and YFSETQ. This CDR3 has 11 residues. The CDR3 here is CACTWVDTQYF. CDR3 coding DNA: TGCGCCTGCACATGGGTAGATACGCAGTATTTT. The full variable domain, in which reference TRBV5-1 and TRBJ2-3 provide the parts outside the CDR3, is KAGVTQTPRYLIKTRGQQVTLSCSPISGHRSVSWYQQTPGQGLQFLFEYFSETQRNKGNFPGRFSGRQFSNSRSEMNVSTLELGDSALYLCACTWVDTQYFGPGTRLTVL.

This clonotype was counted a few times. V usage is TRBV5-1 and J usage is TRBJ1-1; the D is unclear. V was clipped by 4 bases and J by 0 bases, with 13 bases between them. CDR3 length: 15 residues. From germline, CDR1 is SGHRS and CDR2 YFSETQ. CDR3 protein: CASSVNGDMNTEAFF. The CDR3 region has the DNA TGCGCCAGCAGCGTAAATGGGGATATGAACACTGAAGCTTTCTTT. Variable domain in full (rest from reference TRBV5-1 and TRBJ1-1): KAGVTQTPRYLIKTRGQQVTLSCSPISGHRSVSWYQQTPGQGLQFLFEYFSETQRNKGNFPGRFSGRQFSNSRSEMNVSTLELGDSALYLCASSVNGDMNTEAFFGQGTRLTVV.

CDR3 residues: CASSLEGVGAEAFF. The DNA of the CDR3 is TGCGCCAGCAGCTTGGAAGGGGTTGGCGCTGAAGCTTTCTTT. This chain joins TRBV5-1 and TRBJ1-1, with a possible D match to TRBD1 (5 bases). Germline V CDR1 and CDR2: SGHRS, YFSETQ. V gave up 0 bases and J gave up 6 bases, with 12 bases separating them. The length of the CDR3 is 14 residues.

A few counts support this clonotype. The chain links TRBV11-2 to TRBJ2-2, with D maybe TRBD1 (6 bases). Germline V gives CDR1 SGHAT, CDR2 FQNNGV. This CDR3 contains 16 residues. Trimming stripped 1 base from V and 7 bases from J, with 16 bases between. The DNA for the CDR3 is TGTGCCAGCAGCTTAGTGTCACAGGGAAGTAACGGGGAGCTGTTTTTT. Encoded protein: CASSLVSQGSNGELFF.

The chain uses TRBV29-1 and TRBJ1-5; unclear D gene. Germline CDR1 reads SQVTM; CDR2 reads ANQGSEA. V lost 4 bases and J 6 bases, leaving 13 bases between the germline ends. The CDR3 has 13 amino acids. The CDR3 region is CSVVAVLGQPQHF. The CDR3 nucleotides are TGCAGCGTTGTTGCCGTCCTAGGTCAGCCCCAGCATTTT.

This clonotype was found a few times. This chain uses TRBV5-6 with TRBJ2-2; D not resolved. The CDR3 length is 16 residues. V lost 4 bases and J lost 1, with 14 bases in between. The V gene's germline CDR1 is SGHDT and CDR2 YYEEEE. In DNA form, the CDR3 reads TGTGCCAGCAGCCCCGCGGCTTGGAAGAACACCGGGGAGCTGTTTTTT. It is translated as CASSPAAWKNTGELFF.

This rearrangement joins TRBV12-3 or TRBV12-4 to TRBJ2-3; the match to TRBD2 covers 7 bases. The CDR3 is 13 residues long. The V gene end was trimmed by 2 bases and the J gene end by 8 bases; junction bases not matched to a gene: 4. The CDR3 nucleotides read TGTGCCAGCAGTTTAACGGGGGGAGGTACGCAGTATTTT. It is translated as CASSLTGGGTQYF.

This clonotype was seen a handful of times. The chain employs TRBV7-2 and TRBJ2-5; D perhaps matches TRBD2 (5 bases). Germline V lookup: CDR1 SGHTA, CDR2 FQGNSA. V gave up 5 bases and J gave up 1 base, with 14 bases separating them. The CDR3 runs 15 residues. CDR3 protein: CASSLRTVTQETQYF. As DNA, the CDR3 is TGTGCCAGCAGCCTGAGGACTGTAACCCAAGAGACCCAGTACTTC.

The V gene is TRBV7-9, the J gene TRBJ2-7, with no clear D. Trimming left V 2 bases short and J 3 bases short, with 11 bases between. In germline, CDR1 is SEHNR, CDR2 FQNEAQ (reference sequence). The CDR3 contains 14 residues. CDR3 sequence (DNA): TGTGCCAGCAGCTTAAAGTCGGCCTTCTACGAGCAGTACTTC. Its protein product is CASSLKSAFYEQYF.